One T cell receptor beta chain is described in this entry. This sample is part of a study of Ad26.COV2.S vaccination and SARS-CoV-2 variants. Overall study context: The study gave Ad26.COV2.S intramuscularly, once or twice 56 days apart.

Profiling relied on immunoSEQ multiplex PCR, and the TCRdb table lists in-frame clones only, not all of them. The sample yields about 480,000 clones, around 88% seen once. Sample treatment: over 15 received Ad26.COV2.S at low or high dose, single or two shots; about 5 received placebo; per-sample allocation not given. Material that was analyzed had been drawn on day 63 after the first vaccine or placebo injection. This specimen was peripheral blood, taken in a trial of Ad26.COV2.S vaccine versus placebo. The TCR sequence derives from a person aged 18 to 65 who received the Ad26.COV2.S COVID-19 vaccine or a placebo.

CDR3 sequence reads: CASSSYGTSGEQFF. The CDR3 nucleotides read TGTGCCAGCAGTTCTTACGGGACTAGCGGTGAGCAGTTCTTC. The V and J genes are TRBV28 and TRBJ2-1, with 11 bases fitting TRBD2. The CDR3 is 14 amino acids. In germline, CDR1 is MDHEN, CDR2 SYDVKM. The V segment lost 4 bases and the J segment 9 bases; nucleotides outside the gene matches: 5.